This entry lists 9 T cell receptor beta chains sequenced from one sample in a study of regulatory T cells in long-lasting Graves disease. Time point specified: newly diagnosed GD, antithyroid drugs for less than 3 months. PBMCs were the source of the RNA used for TCR sequencing. Libraries of TCR beta came from iRepertoire HTBI primers plus Arm-PCR of CDR3 regions. TCRdb reanalysed the multiplex PCR reads using MiXCR and keeps one entry per CDR3 protein. The data hold 350,000 to 450,000 distinct CDR3 sequences, with roughly 10% observed a single time. This sample also belongs to another study, concerning T cells in Graves' hyperthyroidism and ophthalmopathy.

Source: peripheral blood mononuclear cells (PBMCs), taken at new diagnosis, from a patient treated with antithyroid drugs. All receptors derive from a woman younger than 30 with Graves disease.

A note on this clonotype: Being one base from a much bigger clone, this may be a read error. The chain is built from TRBV7-3 and TRBJ2-7; no reliable D call. Germline V CDR1 and CDR2: SGHTA, FQGTGA. V gave up 3 bases and J gave up 7 bases, with 13 bases separating them. This CDR3 has 13 residues. CDR3 nucleotides: TGTGCCAGCAGCTTCTCCCGTGGGGATGAGCAGTACTTC. Protein product: CASSFSRGDEQYF. The whole variable domain, remainder taken from reference TRBV7-3 and TRBJ2-7, is GAGVSQTPSNKVTEKGKYVELRCDPISGHTALYWYRQSLGQGPEFLIYFQGTGAADDSGLPNDRFFAVRPEGSVSTLKIQRTERGDSAVYLCASSFSRGDEQYFGPGTRLTVT.

In this sample, this clonotype turned up many times. The chain links TRBV20-1 to TRBJ2-7, with D possibly being TRBD1 (5 bases). With 8 bases removed from V and 1 base from J, the gap between germline ends came to 18 bases. The CDR3 consists of 14 residues. Germline V gene lookup returns CDR1 DFQATT and CDR2 SNEGSKA (reference sequence). CDR3 coding DNA: TGCAGTTCGACGAGGACACCGACGTCCTACGAGCAGTACTTC. It translates to CSSTRTPTSYEQYF.

The rearrangement links TRBV6-2 or TRBV6-3 to TRBJ2-7; no reliable D call. Trimming shortened V by 2 bases and J by 3 bases, and 11 bases separated the two germline ends. The CDR3 length is 14 residues. Germline V gene lookup returns CDR1 MNHEY and CDR2 SVGEGT. Written as DNA, the CDR3 is TGTGCCAGCAGTTACAGGGCAGGCTACTACGAGCAGTACGTC. Protein sequence: CASSYRAGYYEQYV.

This clonotype occurred many times. The chain carries TRBV7-9 and TRBJ2-1; 9 bases line up with TRBD1. This CDR3 spans 16 amino acids. The junction had 12 bases not matched to a gene; V was cut back by 5 bases and J by 7 bases. Per germline, CDR1 SEHNR and CDR2 FQNEAQ (reference sequence). CDR3 protein: CASSPTPATGGNEQFF. CDR3 DNA: TGTGCCAGCAGCCCCACCCCCGCGACAGGGGGTAATGAGCAGTTCTTC.

This clonotype was picked up many times. The chain carries TRBV2 and TRBJ1-6, with 8 bases identical to TRBD1. CDR3 length: 15 amino acids. The germline V gene encodes CDR1 SNHLY and CDR2 FYNNEI. The J segment lost 9 bases and the V segment lost 3 bases, leaving 7 bases of the junction unmatched. CDR3 residues: CASSEGSDRVSPLHF. The CDR3 DNA reads TGTGCCAGCAGTGAGGGCTCGGACAGGGTTTCACCCCTCCACTTT.

This clonotype was seen at least ten times. The CDR3 sequence: CASSLRDGLGYEQFF. DNA for the CDR3: TGTGCCAGCAGTCTTCGGGACGGGCTTGGTTATGAGCAGTTCTTC. The genes are TRBV28 and TRBJ2-1; D is possibly TRBD1 or TRBD2 (5 bases each). Germline V gene lookup returns CDR1 MDHEN and CDR2 SYDVKM. The CDR3 is 15 amino acids. V dropped 5 bases and J dropped 8 bases, with 19 bases sitting between them.

Ten or more counts support this clonotype. The chain has TRBV7-2 and TRBJ2-7, with TRBD2 matching 14 bases. This CDR3 is built from 14 residues. Germline CDR1 and CDR2: SGHTA and FQGNSA. V lost 5 bases to trimming and J lost 10 bases; unmatched junction nucleotides: 7. CDR3 coding DNA: TGTGCCAGCAGCGCGGGACTAGCGGGAGTGGGACAGTACTTC. Its translation is CASSAGLAGVGQYF.

There are many counts of this clonotype. This chain joins TRBV2 and TRBJ2-1; D ambiguous. Germline-derived CDR1 and CDR2 are SNHLY and FYNNEI. This CDR3 has 14 residues. Between the trimmed V and J ends, which lost 6 bases and 4 bases, there was a span of 13 bases. CDR3 in DNA: TGTGCCAGCAGGCAAGGACCATATTACAATGAGCAGTTCTTC. Amino acid sequence: CASRQGPYYNEQFF.

This clonotype was detected many times. The V and J genes are TRBV20-1 and TRBJ1-1; tentative D call: TRBD1 (6 bases). The CDR3 covers 13 residues. In germline, CDR1 is DFQATT, CDR2 SNEGSKA (reference sequence). Trimming removed 8 bases from V and 3 bases from J, with 16 bases in between. Here the CDR3 DNA reads TGCAGTCTAAGGGGGGGCGGAGACACTGAAGCTTTCTTT. Translation: CSLRGGGDTEAFF.